This is a list of T cell receptor beta chains from one sample in a study of blood T cell repertoires in COVID-19. Assay used: immunoSEQ multiplex PCR; TCRdb lists only in-frame clones, some missing. Found here are around 130,000 clones, 84% of them singletons; the top ten hold roughly 13%. Sequencing was carried out using peripheral blood. The receptors were sampled from a human donor in a cohort sampled during active COVID-19. The CDR3 runs from the conserved cysteine through the conserved F or W. D genes are given only for firm matches. Some rows have no size entry. The others give once, few or many, or a class for an expanded clone.

d_call	cdr3_length	clone_size	v_call	j_call	cdr3_nt	cdr3_aa
NA	13	NA	TRBV6-6	TRBJ1-4	TGTGCCAGCAGCCGGGATCCGAATGAAAAACTGTTTTTT	CASSRDPNEKLFF
NA	13	NA	TRBV18	TRBJ1-1	TGTGCCAGCTCACCCCGACAAAGGACTGAAGCTTTCTTT	CASSPRQRTEAFF
TRBD2	15	NA	TRBV7-3	TRBJ2-1	TGTGCCAGCAGCTTATCCAGCGGGGTCTACAATGAGCAGTTCTTC	CASSLSSGVYNEQFF
NA	13	NA	TRBV19	TRBJ1-4	TGTGCCAGCCGGGACACTCCTAATGAAAAACTGTTTTTT	CASRDTPNEKLFF
NA	15	NA	TRBV9	TRBJ1-2	TGTGCCAGCAGCGTAGCTGACTCGGGGGTTTATGGCTACACCTTC	CASSVADSGVYGYTF
TRBD1	13	NA	TRBV7-3	TRBJ2-3	TGTGCCAGCAGCTCGGGACAGGGAGATACGCAGTATTTT	CASSSGQGDTQYF
TRBD1	15	NA	TRBV7-9	TRBJ2-7	TGTGCCAGCAGCTCCCCTTTAGGGGGCCTCTACGAGCAGTACTTC	CASSSPLGGLYEQYF
NA	13	NA	TRBV10-1	TRBJ1-4	TGCGCCAGCAGCAGGACAAAGAATGAAAAACTGTTTTTT	CASSRTKNEKLFF
TRBD2	16	few	TRBV20-1	TRBJ2-1	TGCAGTGGTAGTGGGCCTAGCGGGGTCAACCCGGATGAGCAGTTCTTC	CSGSGPSGVNPDEQFF
TRBD1	13	NA	TRBV7-2	TRBJ1-3	TGTGCCAGCAGCCCGGGACAGGGAAACACCATATATTTT	CASSPGQGNTIYF
NA	13	once	TRBV28	TRBJ1-4	TGTGCCACCCATATTCCAGGGGAGGAAAAACTGTTTTTT	CATHIPGEEKLFF
TRBD1	14	NA	TRBV5-4	TRBJ1-2	TGTGCCAGCAGCCCCGGACAGGGCTTAGGTGGCTACACCTTC	CASSPGQGLGGYTF
NA	16	NA	TRBV4-1	TRBJ1-5	TGCGCCAGCAGCCAAGCCAGGGTTTATAGCAATCAGCCCCAGCATTTT	CASSQARVYSNQPQHF
TRBD2	15	NA	TRBV10-3	TRBJ2-3	TGTGCCATCAGTGAGTCCTGGACTAGCATAGATACGCAGTATTTT	CAISESWTSIDTQYF
NA	12	NA	TRBV7-9	TRBJ2-5	TGTGCCAGCAGCTTTGGCATGGAGACCCAGTACTTC	CASSFGMETQYF
TRBD1	16	NA	TRBV19	TRBJ2-2	TGTGCCAGTAGTCTCCTAGGGACAGCGAACACCGGGGAGCTGTTTTTT	CASSLLGTANTGELFF
TRBD2	15	NA	TRBV7-6	TRBJ2-1	TGTGCCAGCAGCTTACTAGCGGCCCTAGCGGATGAGCAGTTCTTC	CASSLLAALADEQFF
TRBD2	15	NA	TRBV7-9	TRBJ2-5	TGTGCCAGCAGCATTCTAGCGGGGGGTGGAGAGACCCAGTACTTC	CASSILAGGGETQYF
TRBD2	14	NA	TRBV5-4	TRBJ2-5	TGTGCCAGCAGCGGGGGACTAGCGCGGGAGACCCAGTACTTC	CASSGGLARETQYF
TRBD2	14	NA	TRBV6-5	TRBJ2-1	TGTGCCAGCAGTTATAGCGGGGGGGACAATGAGCAGTTCTTC	CASSYSGGDNEQFF
NA	14	once	TRBV6-1	TRBJ2-2	TGTGCCAGCAGTGACCTACGGGTCACCGGGGAGCTGTTTTTT	CASSDLRVTGELFF
TRBD2	16	NA	TRBV4-1	TRBJ2-3	TGCGCCAGCAGTCCGACTAGCGGGGTGGCATTGGATACGCAGTATTTT	CASSPTSGVALDTQYF
TRBD2	16	NA	TRBV6-1	TRBJ2-7	TGTGCCAGCAGTGAAGCCCAGCGGGGGGCCATCTACGAGCAGTACTTC	CASSEAQRGAIYEQYF
TRBD1	15	NA	TRBV3-1/TRBV3-2	TRBJ1-3	TGTGCCAGCAGCCGACTGACAGGGTCTGGAAACACCATATATTTT	CASSRLTGSGNTIYF
NA	14	NA	TRBV3-1/TRBV3-2	TRBJ2-7	TGTGCCAGCAGCCCCAGGTCGGCCACCTACGAGCAGTACTTC	CASSPRSATYEQYF
TRBD2	15	NA	TRBV19	TRBJ2-1	TGTGCCAGTAGTACGACTAGCGGAACCTACAATGAGCAGTTCTTC	CASSTTSGTYNEQFF
TRBD2	16	NA	TRBV7-2	TRBJ2-7	TGTGCCAGCAGCTTCCGTAGCGGGGGGCTTACCTACGAGCAGTACTTC	CASSFRSGGLTYEQYF
NA	12	NA	TRBV9	TRBJ2-5	TGTGCCAGCAGCGTAACAGAGGAGACCCAGTACTTC	CASSVTEETQYF
TRBD1	16	NA	TRBV9	TRBJ1-6	TGTGCCAGCAGCGCGACACAGGGGGCGACGAATTCACCCCTCCACTTT	CASSATQGATNSPLHF
TRBD2	18	NA	TRBV5-1	TRBJ2-1	TGCGCCAGCAGCTCTGGGCCCCCGGGACTAGGTTCCTACAATGAGCAGTTCTTC	CASSSGPPGLGSYNEQFF
NA	13	NA	TRBV29-1	TRBJ1-1	TGCAGCGTTGTTTGGGGGCGCGACACTGAAGCTTTCTTT	CSVVWGRDTEAFF
NA	14	NA	TRBV18	TRBJ2-7	TGTGCCAGCTCACTGAGGGGGGGCCTCTACGAGCAGTACTTC	CASSLRGGLYEQYF
NA	12	NA	TRBV14	TRBJ2-5	TGTGCCAGCAGCCAAGTGCGAGAGACCCAGTACTTC	CASSQVRETQYF
NA	10	NA	TRBV21-1	TRBJ1-1	TGTGCCACCGATTGCTCGGGAGCTTTCTTT	CATDCSGAFF
TRBD1	12	NA	TRBV29-1	TRBJ2-7	TGCAGCGTTGGACAGGGGGGTAGGGAGCAGTACTTC	CSVGQGGREQYF
TRBD1	17	few	TRBV6-1	TRBJ1-1	TGTGCCAGCAGTGACCTGGACAGGGGGCCGGTGAACACTGAAGCTTTCTTT	CASSDLDRGPVNTEAFF
TRBD1	16	NA	TRBV11-1	TRBJ2-2	TGTGCCAGCAGCTTAGTTAGGGGGCGAAACACCGGGGAGCTGTTTTTT	CASSLVRGRNTGELFF
TRBD2	13	NA	TRBV29-1	TRBJ2-7	TGCAGCGTAGGTAGCGGGGGTTTATACGAGCAGTACTTC	CSVGSGGLYEQYF
TRBD1	15	NA	TRBV19	TRBJ1-5	TGTGCCAGTAGCACCCCGGGACAGGTTGGCCAGCCCCAGCATTTT	CASSTPGQVGQPQHF
TRBD2	14	NA	TRBV11-3	TRBJ2-2	TGTGCCAGCAGCAACAGTGGGGGGGCCGGGGAGCTGTTTTTT	CASSNSGGAGELFF